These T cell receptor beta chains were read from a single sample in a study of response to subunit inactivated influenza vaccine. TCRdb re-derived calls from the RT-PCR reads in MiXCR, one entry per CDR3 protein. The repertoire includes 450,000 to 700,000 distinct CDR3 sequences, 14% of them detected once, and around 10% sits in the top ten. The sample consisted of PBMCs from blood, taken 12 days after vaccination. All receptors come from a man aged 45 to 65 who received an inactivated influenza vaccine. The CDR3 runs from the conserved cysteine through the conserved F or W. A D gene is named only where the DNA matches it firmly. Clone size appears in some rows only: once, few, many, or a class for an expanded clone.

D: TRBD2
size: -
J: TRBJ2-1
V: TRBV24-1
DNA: TGTGCCACCAGTGATCGACTAGCGGGTAATGAGCAGTTCTTC
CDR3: CATSDRLAGNEQFF

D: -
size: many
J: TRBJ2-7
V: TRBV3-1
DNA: TGTGCCAGCAGCCAAGGCCTATACGAGCAGTACTTC
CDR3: CASSQGLYEQYF

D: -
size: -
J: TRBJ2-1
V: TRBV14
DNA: TGTGCCAGCAGCCAAAATCAACAGGATGAGCAGTTCTTC
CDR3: CASSQNQQDEQFF

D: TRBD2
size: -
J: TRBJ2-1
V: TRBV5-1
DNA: TGCGCCAGCAGCTGGGGGACTAGCGGGAGTCTTAATGAGCAGTTCTTC
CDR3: CASSWGTSGSLNEQFF

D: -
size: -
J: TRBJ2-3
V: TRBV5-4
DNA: TGTGCCAGCAGCTTGTGGGTAGCGTCTAGCACAGATACGCAGTATTTT
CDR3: CASSLWVASSTDTQYF

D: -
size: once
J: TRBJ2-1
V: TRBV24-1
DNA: TGTGCCACCGAGAATGGTTTCGAGCAGTTCTTC
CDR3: CATENGFEQFF

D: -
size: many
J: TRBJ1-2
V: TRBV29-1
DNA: TGCAGCGTCCCCGGGACTGCCAACTATGGCTACACCTTC
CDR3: CSVPGTANYGYTF

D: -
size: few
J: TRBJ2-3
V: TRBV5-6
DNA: TGTGCCAGCAGCTGGACAGCCAACACAGATACGCAGTATTTT
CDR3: CASSWTANTDTQYF

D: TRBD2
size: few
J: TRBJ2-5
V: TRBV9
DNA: TGTGCCAGCAGCGTAGCTACCACTAGCGGAGAGACCCAGTACTTC
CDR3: CASSVATTSGETQYF

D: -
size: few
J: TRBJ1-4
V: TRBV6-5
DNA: TGTGCCAGCAGTTACTCGTCTTCACGATATGAAAAACTGTTTTTT
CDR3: CASSYSSSRYEKLFF

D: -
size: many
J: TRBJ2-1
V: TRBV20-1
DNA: TGCAGTGCTAGATTCCTCCATGGGACCGGGGAGTTCTTC
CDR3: CSARFLHGTGEFF

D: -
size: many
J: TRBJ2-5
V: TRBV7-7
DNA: TGTGCTAGCAGCTTAGGCCGGGCCCTCCAGAAGGAGACCCAGTACTTC
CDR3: CASSLGRALQKETQYF

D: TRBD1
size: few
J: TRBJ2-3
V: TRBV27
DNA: TGTGCCAGCACCTTGGTAGGGGGCGGGACAGATACGCAGTATTTT
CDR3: CASTLVGGGTDTQYF

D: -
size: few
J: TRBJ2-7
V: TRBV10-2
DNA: TGCGCCAGCAGTGTGCTAAAATACGAGCAGTACTTC
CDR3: CASSVLKYEQYF

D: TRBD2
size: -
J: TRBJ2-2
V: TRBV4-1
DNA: TGCGCCAGCAGGCGAGCGGGAGCGAACACCGGGGAGCTGTTTTTT
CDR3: CASRRAGANTGELFF

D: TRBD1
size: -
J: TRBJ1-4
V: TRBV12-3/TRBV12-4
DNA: TGTGCCAGCAGTCCCGGGGTAGGGGGCGAGGAAAAACTGTTTTTT
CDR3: CASSPGVGGEEKLFF

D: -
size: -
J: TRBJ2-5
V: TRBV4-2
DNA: TGTGCCAGCAGCCAATCCCTCACCCCCCGGAAAGAGACCCAGTACTTC
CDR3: CASSQSLTPRKETQYF

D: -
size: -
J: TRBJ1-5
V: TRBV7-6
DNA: TGTGCCAGCAGCTACGCGAGCAATCAGCCCCAGCATTTT
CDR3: CASSYASNQPQHF

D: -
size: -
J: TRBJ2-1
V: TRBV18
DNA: TGTGCCAGCTCACCAAAACAGGGTGTGGGGCAGTTCTTC
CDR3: CASSPKQGVGQFF

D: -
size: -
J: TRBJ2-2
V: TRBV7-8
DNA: TGTGCCAGCAGCTTAGCTAGCAGTGTGTACACCGGGGAGCTGTTTTTT
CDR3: CASSLASSVYTGELFF

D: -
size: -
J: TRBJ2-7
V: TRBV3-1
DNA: TGTGCCAGCAGCCAAGTGGGGGCGCAAGAGCAGTACTTC
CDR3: CASSQVGAQEQYF

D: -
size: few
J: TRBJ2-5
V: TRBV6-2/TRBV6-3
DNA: TGTGCCAGCGCATCATCCGGGTACCCTGAGACCCAGTACTTC
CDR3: CASASSGYPETQYF

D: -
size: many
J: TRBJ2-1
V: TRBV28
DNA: TGTGCCAGCAGCCCTCTCACGGGCGACTACAATGAGCAGTTCTTC
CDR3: CASSPLTGDYNEQFF

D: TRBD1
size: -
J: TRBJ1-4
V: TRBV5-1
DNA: TGCGCCAGCTCCGGACAGGGCTCGGCTAATGAAAAACTGTTTTTT
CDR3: CASSGQGSANEKLFF

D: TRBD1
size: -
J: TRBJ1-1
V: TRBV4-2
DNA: TGTGCCAGCAGCCGCGGACAGGGGATGAACACTGAAGCTTTCTTT
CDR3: CASSRGQGMNTEAFF

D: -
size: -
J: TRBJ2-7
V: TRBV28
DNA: TGTGCCAGCGAACCCCGGGACGGGACCTACGAGCAGTACTTC
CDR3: CASEPRDGTYEQYF

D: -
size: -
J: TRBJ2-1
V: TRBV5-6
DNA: TGTGCCAGCAAATTCCGCGGGATCAGCTCCTACAATGAGCAGTTCTTC
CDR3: CASKFRGISSYNEQFF

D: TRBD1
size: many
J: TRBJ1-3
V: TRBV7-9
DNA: TGTGCCAGCAGCTTGGGACAGGGAGTGCACACCATATATTTT
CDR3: CASSLGQGVHTIYF

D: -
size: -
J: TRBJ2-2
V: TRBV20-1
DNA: TGCAGTGCTAGAGAACGGGCAGAGCACACCGGGGAGCTGTTTTTT
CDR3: CSARERAEHTGELFF

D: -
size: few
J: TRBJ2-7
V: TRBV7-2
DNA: TGTGCCAGCAGCAAACAAAGCTCCTACGAGCAGTACTTC
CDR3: CASSKQSSYEQYF

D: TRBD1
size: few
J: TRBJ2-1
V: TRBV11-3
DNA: TGTGCCAGCAGCCTCATCAAGGGGGCCCAGCAGTTCTTC
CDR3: CASSLIKGAQQFF

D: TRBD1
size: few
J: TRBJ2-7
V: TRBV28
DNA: TGTGCCAGCAGATATACCGGGACAGGGGTACCCTACGAGCAGTACTTC
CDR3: CASRYTGTGVPYEQYF

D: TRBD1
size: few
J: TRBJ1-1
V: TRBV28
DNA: TGTGCCAGCAGTCTCCGGGCAGGGGGCTTACCTCGGAACACTGAAGCTTTCTTT
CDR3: CASSLRAGGLPRNTEAFF

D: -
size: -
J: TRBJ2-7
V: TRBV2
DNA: TGTGCCAGCAGCGCCGAGGGGGGCGGGAGAAGCGGGCAGTACTTC
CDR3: CASSAEGGGRSGQYF

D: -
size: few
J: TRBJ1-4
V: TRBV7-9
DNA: TGTGCCAGCAGCTTGGGATACGGAGACCGTGAAAAACTGTTTTTT
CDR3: CASSLGYGDREKLFF

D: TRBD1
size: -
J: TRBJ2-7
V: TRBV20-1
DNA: TGCAGTGCTAGAACAGGGGCGGGCGAGCAGTACTTC
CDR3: CSARTGAGEQYF

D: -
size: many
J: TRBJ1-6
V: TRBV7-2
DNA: TGTGCCAGCAGCTTAGAGTCAGGGCGTGAGTCACCCCTCCACTTT
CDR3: CASSLESGRESPLHF

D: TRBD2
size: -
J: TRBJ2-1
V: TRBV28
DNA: TGTGCCAGCGGAACGGGAGGGTCCCATGAGCAGTTCTTC
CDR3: CASGTGGSHEQFF

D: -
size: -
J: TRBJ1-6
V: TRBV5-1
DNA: TGCGCCAGCAGAAATGGGGACACCTGGGATTCACCCCTCCACTTT
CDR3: CASRNGDTWDSPLHF

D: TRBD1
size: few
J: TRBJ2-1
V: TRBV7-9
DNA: TGTGCCAGCAGCCCCCCTCCCTGGAGACAGGGTCGCCATGAGCAGTTCTTC
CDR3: CASSPPPWRQGRHEQFF

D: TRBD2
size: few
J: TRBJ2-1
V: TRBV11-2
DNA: TGTGCCAGCAGCTTATCTTTTGGTAGCGGGGGGTACAATGAGCAGTTCTTC
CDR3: CASSLSFGSGGYNEQFF